A single sample gave rise to the 7 T cell receptor beta chains below, sequenced in a study of T cells in Graves' hyperthyroidism and ophthalmopathy. RNA transcripts served as the template for amplifying TCR beta CDR3 regions. TCR CDR3 regions were first amplified by RT-PCR with HTBI primers. From the multiplex PCR reads, TCRdb called clonotypes with MiXCR, one entry per CDR3 protein. Here the sample spans approximately 590,000 distinct CDR3 sequences, more than 15% being singletons. The material sequenced was blood. All receptors come from a woman aged 30 to 39 with Graves' hyperthyroidism.

At least ten counts were recorded for this clonotype. This rearrangement joins TRBV6-2 or TRBV6-3 to TRBJ2-2; 7 bases map to TRBD1. This CDR3 comprises 13 residues. V was clipped by 2 bases and J by 7 bases; unmatched bases: 1. In germline, CDR1 is MNHEY, CDR2 SVGEGT. The CDR3 DNA reads TGTGCCAGCAGTTACGCAGGGGGCGGGGAGCTGTTTTTT. This gives the protein CASSYAGGGELFF.

This chain links TRBV9 with TRBJ2-1, with 11 bases fitting TRBD2. The V gene's germline CDR1 is SGDLS and CDR2 YYNGEE. V dropped 0 bases and J dropped 5; count of bases not matched to a gene: 7. This CDR3 region has 17 residues. This chain's CDR3 is CASSVVVTSGINNEQFF. Written as DNA, the CDR3 is TGTGCCAGCAGCGTAGTGGTGACTAGCGGGATAAACAATGAGCAGTTCTTC.

The genes are TRBV20-1 and TRBJ2-1; 13 bases map to TRBD2. The germline gives CDR1 DFQATT, CDR2 SNEGSKA (reference sequence). CDR3 size: 14 residues. After removal of 1 base from V and 9 bases from J, the junction contained 3 bases not matched to a gene. The CDR3 spells CSARGTSGRGEQFF. CDR3 in DNA: TGCAGTGCTAGAGGGACTAGCGGGAGAGGTGAGCAGTTCTTC.

The rearrangement links TRBV27 to TRBJ2-1; the D is unclear. Germline CDR1 and CDR2: MNHEY and SMNVEV (reference sequence). CDR3 length: 14 amino acids. V was shortened by 2 bases and J by 7 bases, with 12 bases between the two germline ends. The DNA of the CDR3 is TGTGCCAGCAGTTTAAAGGGCACCGGGAATGAGCAGTTCTTC. Protein sequence: CASSLKGTGNEQFF.

This clonotype appeared many times. The chain uses TRBV5-1 and TRBJ2-7, with D perhaps given as TRBD1 or TRBD2 (5 bases each). The CDR3 has 13 residues. V was shortened by 2 bases and J by 5 bases, with 11 bases between the two germline ends. CDR1 is SGHRS, CDR2 YFSETQ, per germline. The CDR3 DNA follows: TGCGCCAGCAGCTTTAGGCAGGGAGACGAGCAGTACTTC. Protein sequence: CASSFRQGDEQYF.

This clonotype occurred a few times. The CDR3 loop is CASSSLLKPAPHTGELFF. The DNA of the CDR3 is TGTGCCAGCAGCTCACTACTGAAACCAGCCCCTCACACCGGGGAGCTGTTTTTT. The chain couples TRBV7-9 to TRBJ2-2; D remains ambiguous. CDR1 and CDR2 from the germline V gene are SEHNR and FQNEAQ (reference sequence). CDR3 length equals 18 residues. The germline V and J ends were trimmed by 4 bases and 3 bases, with 21 bases remaining between them.

This clonotype was picked up many times. This rearrangement joins TRBV4-1 to TRBJ2-1; TRBD1 matches 8 bases. CDR1 is MGHRA, CDR2 YSYEKL, per germline. The junction had 5 bases not matched to a gene; V was cut back by 1 base and J by 6 bases. CDR3 length: 15 amino acids. CDR3 sequence reads: CASSQATDRANEQFF. Here the CDR3 DNA reads TGCGCCAGCAGCCAAGCCACGGACAGGGCCAATGAGCAGTTCTTC.